This record concerns one T cell receptor beta chain sequence. This sample is part of a study of blood T cell repertoires in COVID-19. Overall study: Both acute and convalescent COVID-19 samples were obtained from the United States, Italy and Spain.

Profiled with immunoSEQ multiplex PCR; TCRdb holds only in-frame clones, not every one. The sample comprises some 300,000 clones, roughly 91% of which are singletons, and under 3.5% rests with the top ten. The origin of this receptor is a woman in her forties or fifties who had been exposed to COVID-19. Sequencing was carried out using PBMCs or T cells enriched from blood (not recorded which).

DNA of the CDR3: TGTGCCAGCAGCTTGGTATCTATGTCCTACAATGAGCAGTTCTTC. It translates to CASSLVSMSYNEQFF. This sequence joins TRBV5-4 and TRBJ2-1; no clear D gene. Per the germline V gene, CDR1 is SGHNT and CDR2 is YYREEE (reference sequence). V was shortened by 0 bases and J by 1 base, with 8 bases between the two germline ends. The CDR3 spans 15 residues.